These T cell receptor beta chains were read from a single sample in a study of control samples from healthy donors and cancer patients. Generated by immunoSEQ multiplex PCR, the TCRdb table keeps only in-frame clones and is missing some. The sample has more than 95,000 clones; over 85% are singletons. The sequenced sample consisted of blood. These TCRs come from a young man in good health. Each CDR3 is given with its conserved first and last residue. D genes are given only for firm matches. The size of a clone is reported for some rows only, either as once, few or many, or as a class for expanded clones.

d_gene,abundance,v_gene,j_gene,CDR3aa,CDR3nt
-,-,TRBV28,TRBJ2-1,CASSYGTGAWGSEQFF,TGTGCCAGCAGTTACGGGACTGGGGCTTGGGGGAGCGAGCAGTTCTTC
-,-,TRBV11-2,TRBJ1-2,CASSPGRGTGYTF,TGTGCCAGCAGCCCTGGGCGTGGGACCGGCTACACCTTC
-,-,TRBV10-2,TRBJ1-4,CASSLQGEKLFF,TGCGCCAGCAGTCTACAGGGCGAAAAACTGTTTTTT
-,-,TRBV7-9,TRBJ2-5,CASSQGIARETQYF,TGTGCCAGCAGCCAAGGGATAGCGCGAGAGACCCAGTACTTC
-,-,TRBV9,TRBJ2-1,CASSPRKHSYNEQFF,TGTGCCAGCAGCCCCAGGAAACATAGTTACAATGAGCAGTTCTTC
-,-,TRBV7-9,TRBJ1-1,CASSSNNQGGKNTEAFF,TGTGCCAGCAGCTCCAACAATCAGGGCGGGAAGAACACTGAAGCTTTCTTT
TRBD2,-,TRBV11-2,TRBJ2-5,CASSLGGGQETQYF,TGTGCCAGCAGCTTAGGCGGGGGACAAGAGACCCAGTACTTC
-,-,TRBV6-5,TRBJ1-1,CASTRTGGTEAFF,TGTGCCAGCACCCGAACTGGGGGCACTGAAGCTTTCTTT
-,-,TRBV6-5,TRBJ1-6,CASSSSGSPLHF,TGTGCCAGCAGTTCCAGTGGATCACCCCTCCACTTT
-,-,TRBV9,TRBJ1-2,CASSVYRDENGGYTF,TGTGCCAGCAGCGTGTACAGGGATGAAAATGGTGGCTACACCTTC
-,large,TRBV7-2,TRBJ1-5,CASSPNTGSNQPQHF,TGTGCCAGCAGCCCGAATACAGGGAGCAATCAGCCCCAGCATTTT
-,-,TRBV24-1,TRBJ1-1,CATSDLQEAFF,TGTGCCACCAGTGATTTGCAGGAAGCTTTCTTT
TRBD2,-,TRBV2,TRBJ2-7,CASSQGLADYEQYF,TGTGCCAGCAGTCAGGGACTAGCGGATTACGAGCAGTACTTC
-,-,TRBV4-2,TRBJ2-7,CASSQGGKKQYF,TGTGCCAGCAGCCAAGGGGGGAAGAAGCAGTACTTC
-,-,TRBV27,TRBJ2-2,CASRGRETGELFF,TGTGCCAGCAGAGGCAGGGAGACCGGGGAGCTGTTTTTT
-,-,TRBV10-3,TRBJ1-2,CAISPGGEVYGYTF,TGTGCCATCAGCCCTGGGGGCGAAGTCTATGGCTACACCTTC
-,-,TRBV7-8,TRBJ2-3,CASSFGGTDTQYF,TGTGCCAGCAGCTTTGGGGGAACAGATACGCAGTATTTT
-,-,TRBV27,TRBJ1-4,CANSGDKGDFEKLFF,TGTGCAAACTCCGGGGACAAGGGAGATTTTGAAAAACTGTTTTTT
-,-,TRBV6-6,TRBJ1-1,CASSYSEGTLEAFF,TGTGCCAGCAGTTACTCGGAGGGTACTCTTGAAGCTTTCTTT
-,-,TRBV30,TRBJ2-3,CAWSGGLRNTDTQYF,TGTGCCTGGAGTGGGGGTTTGCGGAACACAGATACGCAGTATTTT
TRBD2,-,TRBV5-1,TRBJ2-5,CASSRGGAEETQYF,TGCGCCAGCAGCCGCGGGGGGGCTGAAGAGACCCAGTACTTC
TRBD1,few,TRBV5-1,TRBJ1-6,CASGTEPGETGGSPLHF,TGCGCCAGCGGCACGGAACCGGGGGAAACAGGGGGTTCACCCCTCCACTTT
-,-,TRBV28,TRBJ1-2,CASRFGRANYGYTF,TGTGCCAGCAGATTTGGACGGGCTAACTATGGCTACACCTTC
-,-,TRBV27,TRBJ2-3,CASSLDGGGADTQYF,TGTGCCAGCAGTTTAGACGGGGGCGGCGCAGATACGCAGTATTTT
TRBD2,-,TRBV10-3,TRBJ2-3,CAISEPTGLAGVTDTQYF,TGTGCCATCAGTGAGCCGACTGGGCTAGCGGGGGTCACAGATACGCAGTATTTT
-,-,TRBV7-2,TRBJ2-4,CASSLIGGPKNIQYF,TGTGCCAGCAGCTTAATCGGGGGGCCCAAAAACATTCAGTACTTC
-,-,TRBV20-1,TRBJ1-5,CSASGGASQPQHF,TGCAGTGCTAGTGGGGGGGCTAGTCAGCCCCAGCATTTT
TRBD1,-,TRBV5-1,TRBJ2-3,CASSFDVTGGPDTQYF,TGCGCCAGCAGCTTCGACGTCACAGGGGGGCCAGATACGCAGTATTTT
-,-,TRBV28,TRBJ2-7,CASSPARYEQYF,TGTGCCAGCAGTCCCGCGCGCTACGAGCAGTACTTC
-,-,TRBV4-1,TRBJ1-5,CASSQDGWGVLGSNQPQHF,TGCGCCAGCAGCCAAGATGGCTGGGGGGTGTTGGGGAGCAATCAGCCCCAGCATTTT
-,-,TRBV9,TRBJ1-5,CASSAGDSNQPQHF,TGTGCCAGCAGCGCAGGGGATAGCAATCAGCCCCAGCATTTT
-,-,TRBV6-1,TRBJ1-5,CASSERGGGGNQPQHF,TGTGCCAGCAGTGAACGGGGAGGGGGAGGAAATCAGCCCCAGCATTTT
-,-,TRBV11-1,TRBJ2-1,CASSLGGYNEQFF,TGTGCCAGCAGCTTAGGGGGGTACAATGAGCAGTTCTTC
-,once,TRBV29-1,TRBJ1-2,CSVGRDVLSEDGGYTF,TGCAGCGTTGGGAGGGACGTACTTTCCGAGGATGGTGGCTACACCTTC
-,once,TRBV19,TRBJ2-3,CASTERGPTDTQYF,TGTGCCAGTACCGAAAGGGGCCCCACAGATACGCAGTATTTT
TRBD2,-,TRBV7-6,TRBJ2-1,CASSSPSGSSYNEQFF,TGTGCCAGCAGCTCCCCTAGCGGGAGCTCCTACAATGAGCAGTTCTTC
-,once,TRBV2,TRBJ2-3,CASRRTGRTDTQYF,TGTGCCAGCAGGAGGACGGGTCGCACAGATACGCAGTATTTT
-,-,TRBV2,TRBJ2-5,CASSESGQGIGETQYF,TGTGCCAGCAGTGAATCGGGCCAGGGGATTGGAGAGACCCAGTACTTC
TRBD2,-,TRBV10-1,TRBJ2-3,CASSEGSGGTTDTQYF,TGCGCCAGCAGTGAAGGTAGCGGGGGGACCACAGATACGCAGTATTTT
-,-,TRBV7-8,TRBJ1-3,CASRRGTGNTIYF,TGTGCCAGCAGGCGGGGGACTGGAAACACCATATATTTT
TRBD1,-,TRBV5-6,TRBJ2-7,CASSPGQGIYEQYF,TGTGCCAGCAGCCCGGGACAGGGGATCTACGAGCAGTACTTC
-,-,TRBV6-5,TRBJ1-2,CASSPGRTAYGYTF,TGTGCCAGCAGTCCTGGAAGAACGGCCTATGGCTACACCTTC
TRBD1,-,TRBV11-2,TRBJ1-6,CASSLSRGNSPLHF,TGTGCCAGCAGCTTAAGCAGGGGGAATTCACCCCTCCACTTT
-,-,TRBV3-1/TRBV3-2,TRBJ2-2,CASSQTNTGELFF,TGTGCCAGCAGCCAGACGAACACCGGGGAGCTGTTTTTT
-,-,TRBV7-9,TRBJ1-3,CASSLASGSSGNTIYF,TGTGCCAGCAGCTTAGCATCAGGGTCCTCTGGAAACACCATATATTTT
TRBD1,-,TRBV19,TRBJ1-1,CASSFRQGGTEAFF,TGTGCCAGTAGTTTCCGACAGGGGGGCACTGAAGCTTTCTTT
TRBD1,-,TRBV5-1,TRBJ1-1,CASSLVQGETEAFF,TGCGCCAGCAGCTTGGTTCAGGGGGAAACTGAAGCTTTCTTT
-,-,TRBV11-2,TRBJ1-3,CASSPRGHVGNTIYF,TGTGCCAGCAGCCCCCGAGGGCACGTGGGAAACACCATATATTTT
TRBD1,-,TRBV19,TRBJ1-2,CASSGGTGDFYGYTF,TGTGCCAGTAGCGGGGGGACAGGGGACTTCTATGGCTACACCTTC
-,few,TRBV4-1,TRBJ1-2,CASSQPGWGDGYTF,TGCGCCAGCAGCCAACCAGGGTGGGGGGATGGCTACACCTTC
-,-,TRBV15,TRBJ1-1,CATQEHNREDTEAFF,TGTGCCACCCAGGAACATAACAGGGAGGACACTGAAGCTTTCTTT
TRBD2,-,TRBV5-5,TRBJ2-2,CASAAGGSTGELFF,TGTGCCAGCGCAGCGGGGGGTTCCACCGGGGAGCTGTTTTTT
TRBD2,-,TRBV7-9,TRBJ2-7,CASSSGRDRPLEQYF,TGTGCCAGCAGCTCTGGGAGGGACCGGCCCCTCGAGCAGTACTTC
TRBD2,-,TRBV7-6,TRBJ2-5,CASSLASGGLGETQYF,TGTGCCAGCAGCTTAGCTAGCGGGGGATTGGGAGAGACCCAGTACTTC
-,-,TRBV27,TRBJ2-7,CASSFKGVSSYEQYF,TGTGCCAGCAGTTTTAAGGGGGTCAGCTCCTACGAGCAGTACTTC
-,-,TRBV19,TRBJ2-2,CASTTENTGELFF,TGTGCCAGTACAACAGAGAACACCGGGGAGCTGTTTTTT
TRBD1,-,TRBV6-1,TRBJ2-1,CASSEAGTGSNEQFF,TGTGCCAGCAGTGAAGCAGGGACAGGGAGCAATGAGCAGTTCTTC